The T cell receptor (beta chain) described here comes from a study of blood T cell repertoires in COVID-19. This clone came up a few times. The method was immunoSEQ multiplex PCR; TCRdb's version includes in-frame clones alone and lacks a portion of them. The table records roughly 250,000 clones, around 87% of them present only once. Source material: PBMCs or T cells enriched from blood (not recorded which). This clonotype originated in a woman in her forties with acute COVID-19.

CDR3 DNA: TGTGCCAGCAGTTACTCGGCCAGGGGGCAAGAGACCCAGTACTTC. Translated, it gives CASSYSARGQETQYF. V and J are TRBV6-5 and TRBJ2-5; 7 nucleotides line up with TRBD1. The ends lost 0 bases at V and 2 bases at J; junction bases unmatched: 3. The germline V gene encodes CDR1 MNHEY and CDR2 SVGAGI. This CDR3 has 15 residues.